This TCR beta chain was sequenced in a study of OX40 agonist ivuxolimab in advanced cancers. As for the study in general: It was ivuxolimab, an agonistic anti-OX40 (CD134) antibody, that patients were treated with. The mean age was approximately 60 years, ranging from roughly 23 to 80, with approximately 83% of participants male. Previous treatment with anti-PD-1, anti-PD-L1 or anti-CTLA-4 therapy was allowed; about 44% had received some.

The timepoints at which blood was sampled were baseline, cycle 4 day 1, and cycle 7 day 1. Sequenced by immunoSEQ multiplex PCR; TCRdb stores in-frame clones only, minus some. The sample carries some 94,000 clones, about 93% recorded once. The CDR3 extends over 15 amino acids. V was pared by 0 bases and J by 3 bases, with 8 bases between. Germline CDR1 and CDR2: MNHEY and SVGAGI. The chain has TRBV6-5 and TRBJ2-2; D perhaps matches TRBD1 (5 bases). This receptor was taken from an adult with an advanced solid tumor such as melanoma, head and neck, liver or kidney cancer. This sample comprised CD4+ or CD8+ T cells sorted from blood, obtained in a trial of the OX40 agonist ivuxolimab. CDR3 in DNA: TGTGCCAGCAGTTACTCTGGGGCGGACACCGGGGAGCTGTTTTTT. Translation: CASSYSGADTGELFF.